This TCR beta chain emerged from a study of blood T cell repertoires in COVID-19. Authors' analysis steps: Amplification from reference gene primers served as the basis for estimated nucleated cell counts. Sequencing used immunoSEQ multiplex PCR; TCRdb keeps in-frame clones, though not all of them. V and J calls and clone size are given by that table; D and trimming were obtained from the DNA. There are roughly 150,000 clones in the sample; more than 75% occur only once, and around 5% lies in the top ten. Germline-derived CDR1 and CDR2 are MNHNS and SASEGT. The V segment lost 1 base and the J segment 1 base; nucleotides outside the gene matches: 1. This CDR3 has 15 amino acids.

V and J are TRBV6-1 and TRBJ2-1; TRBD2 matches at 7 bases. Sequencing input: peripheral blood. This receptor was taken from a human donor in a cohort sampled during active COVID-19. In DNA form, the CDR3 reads TGTGCCAGCAGTGAAGTGGGAGGGTCCTACAATGAGCAGTTCTTC. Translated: CASSEVGGSYNEQFF.